Following are 8 T cell receptor beta chains from one sample sequenced in a study of blood T cell repertoires in COVID-19. Some clones are missing from TCRdb's copy, which holds only in-frame ones; the method was immunoSEQ multiplex PCR. Here the sample spans about 200,000 clones, roughly 90% being singletons. Sequencing was carried out using peripheral blood. The origin of the receptors is a man between 35 and 55 years old with active or convalescent COVID-19.

The J gene is TRBJ1-1, the V gene TRBV24-1; D may be TRBD1 (6 bases). V lost 7 bases to trimming and J lost 1 base, with 12 bases between them. The germline gives CDR1 KGHDR, CDR2 SFDVKD. The CDR3 sequence is 14 residues long. The CDR3 sequence is CATRPRQANTEAFF. CDR3 nucleotide sequence: TGTGCCACCAGGCCGAGACAGGCGAACACTGAAGCTTTCTTT.

The V and J genes are TRBV5-1 and TRBJ1-1; D not certain. The CDR3 spans 13 residues. Germline CDR1 reads SGHRS; CDR2 reads YFSETQ. Between the trimmed V and J ends, which lost 3 bases and 4 bases, there was a span of 10 bases. The CDR3 region is CASSSQVGTEAFF. In nucleotides, the CDR3 is TGCGCCAGCAGCTCCCAAGTCGGCACTGAAGCTTTCTTT.

The chain is built from TRBV24-1 and TRBJ2-3, with TRBD2 matching over 7 bases. This CDR3 has 17 amino acids. The germline V gene encodes CDR1 KGHDR and CDR2 SFDVKD. Germline trimming cut 4 bases from V and 0 bases from J; bases unmatched to any gene: 9. The CDR3 region has the DNA TGTGCCACCAGTGACCGGGGGGACCCTTCTAGCACAGATACGCAGTATTTT. Its protein product is CATSDRGDPSSTDTQYF.

The V call is TRBV7-9, the J call TRBJ1-6; possibly TRBD1 for D (6 bases). The CDR3 has 13 residues. The ends were cut back, 4 bases at V and 10 bases at J, with 11 bases in the middle. CDR1 and CDR2 from the germline V gene are SEHNR and FQNEAQ (reference sequence). The DNA for the CDR3 is TGTGCCAGCAGCTCCGGGACAATCTCACCCCTCCACTTT. Protein sequence: CASSSGTISPLHF.

This clone was picked up a small number of times. The chain recombines TRBV5-1 with TRBJ2-7; a possible D gene is TRBD1 (5 bases). V was cut by 4 bases and J by 4 bases, with 15 bases left in between. Germline values: CDR1 SGHRS, CDR2 YFSETQ. This CDR3 has 14 amino acids. Here the CDR3 DNA reads TGCGCCAGCAGCCCGACGAGTGGGGCTTACGAGCAGTACTTC. As protein: CASSPTSGAYEQYF. Combining the CDR3 with reference TRBV5-1 and TRBJ2-7 gives the whole variable domain KAGVTQTPRYLIKTRGQQVTLSCSPISGHRSVSWYQQTPGQGLQFLFEYFSETQRNKGNFPGRFSGRQFSNSRSEMNVSTLELGDSALYLCASSPTSGAYEQYFGPGTRLTVT.

The chain is built from TRBV3-1 (or the pseudogene TRBV3-2) and TRBJ1-1, with 10 nucleotides matching TRBD1. The CDR3 spans 15 residues. CDR1 is LGHDT, CDR2 YNNKEL, per germline (reference sequence). V was clipped by 4 bases and J by 1 base; unmatched bases: 3. The CDR3: CASSLGTGANTEAFF. The CDR3 DNA sequence: TGTGCCAGCAGCCTTGGGACAGGGGCGAACACTGAAGCTTTCTTT.

The chain uses TRBV6-1 and TRBJ1-3; D uncertain. This CDR3 comprises 16 residues. Trimming left V 2 bases short and J 0 bases short, with 11 bases between. CDR1 MNHNS and CDR2 SASEGT come from the germline V gene. CDR3 DNA sequence: TGTGCCAGCAGTGAACGAGCGACGAGCTCTGGAAACACCATATATTTT. It translates to CASSERATSSGNTIYF.

The chain uses TRBV7-8 and TRBJ1-1; D unclear. The germline V and J ends were trimmed by 5 bases and 3 bases, with 10 bases remaining between them. Germline CDR1 and CDR2: SGHVS and FQNEAQ. The CDR3 consists of 13 residues. This CDR3 is CASSRRIDTEAFF. The CDR3 nucleotides read TGTGCCAGCAGCAGGAGGATTGACACTGAAGCTTTCTTT.